What follows are 32 T cell receptor beta chains derived from one specimen sequenced in a study of blood T cells in healthy people across ages. With a J-beta primer mix and a sample-barcoded 5' primer, a second PCR ran about 6 to 11 cycles. TCRdb redid the calling of the 5' RACE reads with MiXCR, one entry per CDR3 protein. This sample yields fewer than 2,000,000 distinct CDR3 sequences, of which more than 35% are seen a single time; 20% to 25% belongs to the top ten. Sequencing used blood. Receptors originate from a human donor in good health.

The chain joins TRBV28 to TRBJ1-1; D unclear. The V gene's germline CDR1 is MDHEN and CDR2 SYDVKM. Trimming left V 3 bases short and J 5 bases short, with 10 bases between. The CDR3 is made up of 13 amino acids. The CDR3 here is CASSFLARTEAFF. DNA of the CDR3: TGTGCCAGCAGTTTTTTGGCAAGAACTGAAGCTTTCTTT.

This clonotype appeared a few times. The V and J genes are TRBV28 and TRBJ1-2; 9 nucleotides line up with TRBD1. Trimming removed 6 bases from V and 10 bases from J; junction bases left unmatched: 6. From germline, CDR1 is MDHEN and CDR2 SYDVKM. This CDR3 has 12 amino acids. CDR3 sequence reads: CASRGTGINYTF. DNA for the CDR3: TGTGCCAGCAGAGGGACAGGGATCAACTACACCTTC.

V gene TRBV10-3 combines with J gene TRBJ2-1; 8 nucleotides match TRBD1. V lost 7 bases and J lost 8; bases outside the gene matches: 7. Germline V gives CDR1 ENHRY, CDR2 SYGVKD. CDR3 length equals 13 residues. DNA for the CDR3: TGTGCCATCACCAAGACAGGGGAGGATGAGCAGTTCTTC. This sequence encodes CAITKTGEDEQFF.

This clonotype was seen only a few times. This sequence joins TRBV6-6 and TRBJ1-2; D might be TRBD1 (6 bases). The length of the CDR3 is 17 residues. CDR1 is MNHNY and CDR2 is SVGAGI in the germline V gene (reference sequence). V was shortened by 7 bases and J by 8 bases, with 29 bases between the two germline ends. The CDR3 loop reads CASTSTAGGPILLGYTF. The CDR3 DNA reads as TGTGCCAGCACCTCTACCGCTGGGGGGCCGATCCTCCTAGGCTACACCTTC.

The chain joins TRBV6-6 to TRBJ2-5, with 11 bases matching TRBD1. The DNA end is more similar to TRBJ2-7, so the J call may be wrong. CDR3 size: 13 residues. The germline V gene encodes CDR1 MNHNY and CDR2 SVGAGI (reference sequence). This chain's CDR3 is CASCLGTGGEQYF. The DNA of the CDR3 is TGTGCCAGTTGCCTCGGGACAGGGGGCGAGCAGTACTTC.

The V gene is TRBV20-1, the J gene TRBJ1-1; D is perhaps TRBD1 (5 bases). Germline lookup yields CDR1 DFQATT and CDR2 SNEGSKA (reference sequence). The V end lost 6 bases, the J end lost 1 base, and 12 bases lay between the germline ends. There are 13 residues in the CDR3. The CDR3 reads CSAPGRSNTEAFF. The DNA of the CDR3 is TGCAGTGCACCGGGACGATCGAACACTGAAGCTTTCTTT.

The chain uses TRBV20-1 and TRBJ2-1, with a tentative D call TRBD1 (6 bases). Germline values: CDR1 DFQATT, CDR2 SNEGSKA (reference sequence). Trimming removed 4 bases at V and 7 bases at J, with 20 bases between. The CDR3 has 15 residues. The CDR3 loop reads CSANAWGPRGNEQFF. The CDR3 coding sequence is TGCAGTGCTAACGCCTGGGGGCCAAGAGGGAATGAGCAGTTCTTC.

This clonotype appeared a few times. The chain links TRBV7-9 to TRBJ2-5; TRBD1 might be the D (5 bases). There are 16 residues in the CDR3. Germline V gene data show CDR1 as SEHNR and CDR2 as FQNEAQ (reference sequence). Trimming cost V 1 base and J 3 bases, with 15 bases left between them. CDR3 residues: CASSLVLGPRKETQYF. For the CDR3, the DNA is TGTGCCAGCAGCTTAGTGCTGGGGCCAAGGAAAGAGACCCAGTACTTC.

This clonotype was observed a few times. This chain uses TRBV7-2 with TRBJ2-7; D is perhaps TRBD1 (5 bases). V was cut by 9 bases and J by 0 bases, with 15 bases left in between. Germline loops: CDR1 SGHTA, CDR2 FQGNSA. CDR3 length equals 14 residues. This CDR3 is CASQNYRSSYEQYF. For the CDR3, the DNA is TGTGCCAGTCAAAATTACAGGAGCTCCTACGAGCAGTACTTC.

This clonotype was recorded a few times. The chain carries TRBV18 and TRBJ1-5; TRBD1 might be the D (6 bases). The CDR3 contains 14 residues. Germline loops: CDR1 KGHSH, CDR2 LQKENI. The ends were cut back, 3 bases at V and 6 bases at J, with 12 bases in the middle. The CDR3 sequence: CASSPEGGPQPQHF. In DNA form, the CDR3 reads TGTGCCAGCTCACCCGAAGGGGGGCCTCAGCCCCAGCATTTT.

J is TRBJ2-3 and V is TRBV6-2 or TRBV6-3, with D possibly matching TRBD2 (7 bases). The CDR3 extends over 14 amino acids. V lost 8 bases, J lost 7 bases, and 19 bases lay in between. Germline V gene data show CDR1 as MNHEY and CDR2 as SVGEGT. In DNA, the CDR3 is TGTGCCAGCGGGAGGGACACGTTCTGGAATACGCAGTATTTT. It codes for CASGRDTFWNTQYF.

This clonotype was observed a few times. The chain combines TRBV6-1 with TRBJ2-6; 13 nucleotides match TRBD2. Germline V gives CDR1 MNHNS, CDR2 SASEGT. V shed 6 bases, J shed 0 bases, and the junction held 5 bases outside the gene matches. The CDR3 consists of 18 residues. The CDR3 coding sequence is TGTGCCAGCAGCCGGACTAGCGGGGGCCTCTCTGGGGCCAACGTCCTGACTTTC. Protein: CASSRTSGGLSGANVLTF.

J is TRBJ2-5 and V is TRBV7-2; 9 positions agree with TRBD2. Trimming cost V 2 bases and J 2 bases; bases outside gene matches: 3. The CDR3 is 15 amino acids. The germline V gene has CDR1 SGHTA and CDR2 FQGNSA. Here the CDR3 reads CASSLRRGGQETQYF. For the CDR3, the DNA is TGTGCCAGCAGCTTAAGGCGGGGGGGGCAAGAGACCCAGTACTTC.

The CDR3 coding sequence is TGTGCCAGCAGTTCCCCTGGTGGAGCGGGGGTCGAGCACCAAGAGACCCAGTACTTC. Residues: CASSSPGGAGVEHQETQYF. The chain uses TRBV12-3 or TRBV12-4 and TRBJ2-5; TRBD2 aligns across 8 bases. The CDR3 length is 19 residues. With 4 bases clipped from V and 0 bases from J, the junction kept 16 bases outside the gene matches.

This CDR3 reads CAWTGGVVVAEAFF. The CDR3 coding sequence is TGTGCCTGGACAGGGGGTGTAGTAGTCGCTGAAGCTTTCTTT. The chain combines TRBV30 with TRBJ1-1; 7 bases align to TRBD1. The CDR3 is made up of 14 amino acids. CDR1 and CDR2 from the germline V gene are GTSNPN and SVGIG (reference sequence). Unmatched junction bases numbered 11, after V lost 4 bases and J lost 6 bases.

The rearrangement joins TRBV15 to TRBJ2-6; D assignment may be TRBD1 or TRBD2 (6 bases each). The V and J ends lost 0 bases and 0 bases respectively, with 15 bases between them. Germline-derived CDR1 and CDR2 are LNHNV and YYDKDF (reference sequence). CDR3 size: 19 residues. This CDR3 is CATSRDFGGGTSGANVLTF. CDR3 DNA sequence: TGTGCCACCAGCAGAGATTTCGGAGGGGGAACCTCTGGGGCCAACGTCCTGACTTTC.

This chain links TRBV5-6 with TRBJ2-5; no definite D call. The length of the CDR3 is 15 residues. Germline V gives CDR1 SGHDT, CDR2 YYEEEE. The germline V and J ends were trimmed by 2 bases and 4 bases, with 15 bases remaining between them. Written as DNA, the CDR3 is TGTGCCAGCAGCTTCCCTTCCTTGCCTTCAGAGACCCAGTACTTC. Translation: CASSFPSLPSETQYF.

The chain employs TRBV28 and TRBJ2-1; TRBD1 might be the D (6 bases). Per germline, CDR1 MDHEN and CDR2 SYDVKM. The CDR3 consists of 14 residues. V was clipped by 0 bases and J by 9 bases, with 12 bases between them. In DNA form, the CDR3 reads TGTGCCAGCAGTTTATGGGCAGGGGCTGGTGAGCAGTTCTTC. It is translated as CASSLWAGAGEQFF.

The chain is built from TRBV9 and TRBJ1-2; 9 bases agree with TRBD1. Germline CDR1 SGDLS, CDR2 YYNGEE. Unmatched junction bases numbered 11, after V lost 3 bases and J lost 8 bases. CDR3 size: 15 residues. The CDR3 protein is CASSAGTGKSLGYTF. The CDR3 nucleotides read TGTGCCAGCAGCGCCGGGACAGGGAAAAGCCTCGGCTACACCTTC.

The gene calls are TRBV11-2 and TRBJ2-1, with 9 bases lining up with TRBD1. J lost 5 bases, V lost 6 bases, and 20 bases had no gene match. Germline V gene sequence: CDR1 SGHAT, CDR2 FQNNGV. This CDR3 is 19 amino acids long. CDR3 region: CASRDYKGQGMLAHNEQFF. DNA of the CDR3: TGTGCCAGCAGGGATTACAAGGGACAGGGAATGTTGGCCCACAATGAGCAGTTCTTC.

The CDR3: CASSIPEGDRAYEQYF. CDR3 nucleotides: TGTGCCAGCAGTATACCTGAGGGGGACAGGGCCTACGAGCAGTACTTC. The chain employs TRBV6-6 and TRBJ2-7; 9 bases line up with TRBD1. The trim removed 5 bases at V and 2 bases at J, leaving 10 bases unmatched. The CDR3 spans 16 residues. CDR1 MNHNY and CDR2 SVGAGI come from the germline V gene (reference sequence).

V is TRBV28 and J is TRBJ2-5; the D gene could be TRBD1 or TRBD2 (5 bases each). The length of the CDR3 is 15 residues. Germline CDR1 and CDR2: MDHEN and SYDVKM. V was clipped by 4 bases and J by 11 bases, with 23 bases between them. The CDR3 sequence is CASSYEPGRVLGQYF. In nucleotides, the CDR3 is TGTGCCAGCAGTTACGAACCGGGACGGGTACTAGGGCAGTACTTC.

The chain couples TRBV20-1 to TRBJ2-3; 14 nucleotides line up with TRBD2. The CDR3 extends over 16 amino acids. With V trimmed by 5 bases and J by 0 bases, 4 bases remained unmatched. Germline assignment: CDR1 DFQATT and CDR2 SNEGSKA (reference sequence). Here the CDR3 DNA reads TGCAGTGCTCTCCGACTAGCGGGGGGGAGCACAGATACGCAGTATTTT. Its protein product is CSALRLAGGSTDTQYF.

This clonotype was found a few times. This sequence joins TRBV4-3 and TRBJ2-4, with D possibly matching TRBD2 (5 bases). This CDR3 spans 14 amino acids. V lost 0 bases and J lost 13, with 16 bases in between. The germline gives CDR1 LGHNA, CDR2 YSLEER. CDR3 residues: CASSQERGSGRQYF. CDR3 DNA sequence: TGCGCCAGCAGCCAAGAACGGGGAAGTGGTAGGCAGTACTTC.

About this clonotype: A read error may produce the germline difference seen at one junction end. This chain uses TRBV10-3 with TRBJ2-4, with 7 bases matching TRBD1. This CDR3 has 14 residues. Germline V lookup: CDR1 ENHRY, CDR2 SYGVKD. The CDR3 spells CAIRESGGIYGQYF. The CDR3 DNA reads as TGTGCCATCAGGGAGTCAGGGGGAATCTACGGGCAGTACTTC.

The sample holds a few counts of this clonotype. An end of the junction does not agree with germline; a read error may underlie this. V and J are TRBV6-2 or TRBV6-3 and TRBJ2-5; D not certain. The CDR3 runs 12 residues. Germline assignment: CDR1 MNHEY and CDR2 SVGEGT. The CDR3 DNA follows: TGTGCCGGCAGTCCCAGAGAAGAGACCCAGTACTTC. This encodes CAGSPREETQYF.

The rearrangement links TRBV10-3 to TRBJ1-1, with D possibly matching TRBD1 (6 bases). The CDR3 covers 13 residues. V gave up 9 bases and J gave up 1 base, with 12 bases separating them. Per germline, CDR1 ENHRY and CDR2 SYGVKD. The CDR3 region is CAIGGTQNTEAFF. DNA for the CDR3: TGTGCCATTGGAGGGACACAGAACACTGAAGCTTTCTTT.

The chain joins TRBV29-1 to TRBJ2-5; TRBD1 agrees at 7 bases. This CDR3 is built from 13 residues. With V trimmed by 4 bases and J by 5 bases, 7 bases remained unmatched. Germline-derived CDR1 and CDR2 are SQVTM and ANQGSEA. This chain's CDR3 is CSVAPTGAETQYF. The CDR3 DNA reads TGCAGCGTTGCCCCCACAGGGGCCGAGACCCAGTACTTC.

This clonotype occurred a few times. Its ends do not fully match the called genes, so a read error is possible. The chain is built from TRBV9 and TRBJ1-1; a possible D gene is TRBD1 (5 bases). Germline CDR1 SGDLS, CDR2 YYNGEE. CDR3 length: 14 amino acids. The CDR3 DNA is TGCGCCAGCAGCGTAGGACAAGTGAACACTGAAGCTTTCTTT. Translating gives CASSVGQVNTEAFF.

In nucleotides, the CDR3 is TGTGCCAGCAGCGCCCGGGACAGGACTTTCCTTGGGAAGTTCTTC. This sequence encodes CASSARDRTFLGKFF. V gene TRBV5-6 combines with J gene TRBJ2-1; 8 bases are shared with TRBD1. This CDR3 region has 15 residues. Trimming took 4 bases from V and 14 from J; bases not matched to a gene: 17. Germline CDR1 is SGHDT and CDR2 is YYEEEE.

The chain recombines TRBV10-3 with TRBJ1-1, with D uncertain. This CDR3 is 13 amino acids long. The V end lost 8 bases, the J end lost 1 base, and 11 bases lay between the germline ends. Germline assignment: CDR1 ENHRY and CDR2 SYGVKD. The CDR3 is CAIGLRENTEAFF. DNA for the CDR3: TGTGCCATCGGGTTAAGGGAGAACACTGAAGCTTTCTTT.

This clonotype came up a few times. V usage is TRBV12-3 or TRBV12-4 and J usage is TRBJ2-5; D not resolved. The CDR3 is 14 residues long. The V end lost 5 bases, the J end lost 5 bases, and 15 bases lay between the germline ends. CDR3 sequence reads: CASSPALVRETQYF. The DNA of the CDR3 is TGTGCCAGCAGTCCAGCCCTCGTGAGGGAGACCCAGTACTTC.